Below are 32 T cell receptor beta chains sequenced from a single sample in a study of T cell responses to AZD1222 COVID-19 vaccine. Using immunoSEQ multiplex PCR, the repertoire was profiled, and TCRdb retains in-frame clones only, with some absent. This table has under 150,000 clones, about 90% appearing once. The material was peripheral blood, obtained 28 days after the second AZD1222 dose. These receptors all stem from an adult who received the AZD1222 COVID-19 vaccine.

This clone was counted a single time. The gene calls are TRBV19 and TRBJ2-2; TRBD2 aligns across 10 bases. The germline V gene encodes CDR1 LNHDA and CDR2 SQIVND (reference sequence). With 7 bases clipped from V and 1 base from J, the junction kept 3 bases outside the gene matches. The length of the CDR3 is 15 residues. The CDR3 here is CASNLAGVNTGELFF. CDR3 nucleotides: TGTGCCAGTAATCTAGCGGGAGTGAACACCGGGGAGCTGTTTTTT.

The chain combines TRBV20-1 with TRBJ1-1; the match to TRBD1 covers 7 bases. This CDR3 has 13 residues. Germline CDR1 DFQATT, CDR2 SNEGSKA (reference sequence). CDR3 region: CTSSEGARTEAFF. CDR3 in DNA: TGCACCTCTAGTGAGGGGGCTCGGACTGAAGCTTTCTTT.

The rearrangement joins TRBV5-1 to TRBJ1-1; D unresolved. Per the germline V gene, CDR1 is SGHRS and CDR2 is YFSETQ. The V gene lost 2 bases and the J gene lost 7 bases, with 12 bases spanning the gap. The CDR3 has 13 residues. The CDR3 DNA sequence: TGCGCCAGCAGCTTAGCGGGTACCCGTGAAGCTTTCTTT. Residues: CASSLAGTREAFF.

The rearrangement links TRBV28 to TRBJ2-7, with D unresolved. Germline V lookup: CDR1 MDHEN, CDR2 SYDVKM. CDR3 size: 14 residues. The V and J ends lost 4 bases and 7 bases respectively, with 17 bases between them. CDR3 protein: CASSSQEPRKEQYF. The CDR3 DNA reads TGTGCCAGCAGTTCGCAGGAGCCCAGGAAAGAGCAGTACTTC.

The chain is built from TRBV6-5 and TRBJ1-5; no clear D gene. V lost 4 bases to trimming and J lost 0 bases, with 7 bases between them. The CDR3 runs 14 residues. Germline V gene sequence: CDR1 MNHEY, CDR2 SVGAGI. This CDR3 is CASSSWDSNQPQHF. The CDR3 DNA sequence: TGTGCCAGCAGTTCTTGGGATAGCAATCAGCCCCAGCATTTT.

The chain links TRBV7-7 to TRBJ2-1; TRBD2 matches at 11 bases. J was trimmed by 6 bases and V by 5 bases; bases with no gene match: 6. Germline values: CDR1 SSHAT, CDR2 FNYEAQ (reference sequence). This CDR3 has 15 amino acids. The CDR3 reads CASSHTSGGPNEQFF. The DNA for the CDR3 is TGTGCCAGCAGCCACACTAGCGGGGGCCCCAATGAGCAGTTCTTC. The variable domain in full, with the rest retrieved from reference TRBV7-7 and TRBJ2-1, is GAGVSQSPRYKVTKRGQDVTLRCDPISSHATLYWYQQALGQGPEFLTYFNYEAQPDKSGLPSDRFSAERPEGSISTLTIQRTEQRDSAMYRCASSHTSGGPNEQFFGPGTRLTVL.

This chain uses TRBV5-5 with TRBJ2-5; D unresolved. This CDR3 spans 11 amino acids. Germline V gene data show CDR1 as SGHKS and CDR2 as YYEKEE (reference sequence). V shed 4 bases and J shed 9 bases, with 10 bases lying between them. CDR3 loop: CASSQDGAQYF. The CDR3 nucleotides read TGTGCCAGCAGCCAGGACGGCGCCCAGTACTTC.

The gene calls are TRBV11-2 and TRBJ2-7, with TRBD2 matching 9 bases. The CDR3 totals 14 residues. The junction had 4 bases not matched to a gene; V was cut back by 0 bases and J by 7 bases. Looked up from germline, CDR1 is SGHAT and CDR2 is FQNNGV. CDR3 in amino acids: CASSLEREGPEQYF. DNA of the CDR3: TGTGCCAGCAGCTTAGAGCGGGAGGGCCCTGAGCAGTACTTC.

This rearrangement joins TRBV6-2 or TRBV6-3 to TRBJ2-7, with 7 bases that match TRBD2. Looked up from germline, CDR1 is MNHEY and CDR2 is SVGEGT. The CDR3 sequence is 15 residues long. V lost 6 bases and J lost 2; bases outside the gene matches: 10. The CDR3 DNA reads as TGTGCCAGCAGCCCCCCGGGCGCGGGGGCCTACGAGCAGTACGTC. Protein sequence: CASSPPGAGAYEQYV.

The CDR3 DNA is TGCGCCAGCAGTGAGTCGATGGGGGCCTTCTCTGGAAACACCATATATTTT. This encodes CASSESMGAFSGNTIYF. The chain recombines TRBV10-2 with TRBJ1-3; TRBD1 is a possible D gene (6 bases). The CDR3 has 17 amino acids. Trimming pared 0 bases from V and 0 bases from J, leaving 12 bases between. Germline V gene data show CDR1 as WSHSY and CDR2 as SAAADI.

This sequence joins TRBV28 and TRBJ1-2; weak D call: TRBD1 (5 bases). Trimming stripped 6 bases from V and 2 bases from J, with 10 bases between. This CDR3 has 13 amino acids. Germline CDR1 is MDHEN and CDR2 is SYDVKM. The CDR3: CASRGTVNYGYTF. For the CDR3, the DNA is TGTGCCAGCAGGGGGACTGTGAACTATGGCTACACCTTC.

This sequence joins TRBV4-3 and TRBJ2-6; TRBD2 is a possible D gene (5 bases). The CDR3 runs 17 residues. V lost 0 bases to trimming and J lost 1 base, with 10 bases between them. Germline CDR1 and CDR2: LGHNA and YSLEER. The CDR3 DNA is TGCGCCAGCAGCCAAGATCTGGCGGGTTCTGGGGCCAACGTCCTGACTTTC. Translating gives CASSQDLAGSGANVLTF.

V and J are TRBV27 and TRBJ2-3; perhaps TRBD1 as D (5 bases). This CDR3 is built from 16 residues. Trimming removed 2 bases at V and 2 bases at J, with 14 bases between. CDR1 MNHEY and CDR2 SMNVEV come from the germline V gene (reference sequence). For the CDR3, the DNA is TGTGCCAGCAGTTTAGCGGCCAGGGAATTCACAGATACGCAGTATTTT. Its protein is CASSLAAREFTDTQYF.

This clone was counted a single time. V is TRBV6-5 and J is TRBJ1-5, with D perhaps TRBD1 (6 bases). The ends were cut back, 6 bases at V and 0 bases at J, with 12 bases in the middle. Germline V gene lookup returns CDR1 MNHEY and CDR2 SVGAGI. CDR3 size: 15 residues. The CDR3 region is CASSWTAASNQPQHF. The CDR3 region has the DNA TGTGCCAGCAGCTGGACAGCAGCTAGCAATCAGCCCCAGCATTTT.

The DNA of the CDR3 is TGCAGCGCCCTGGGGGGGGCCGATAACTATGGCTACACCTTC. It specifies CSALGGADNYGYTF. V gene TRBV29-1 combines with J gene TRBJ1-2; D may be TRBD1 (6 bases). Germline V lookup: CDR1 SQVTM, CDR2 ANQGSEA. The CDR3 totals 14 residues. V was trimmed by 7 bases and J by 1 base, leaving 16 bases between them.

This chain's CDR3 is CASSIGDRAGNQPQHF. The DNA for the CDR3 is TGTGCCAGTAGTATAGGGGACAGGGCGGGCAATCAGCCCCAGCATTTT. The chain is built from TRBV19 and TRBJ1-5; TRBD1 aligns across 9 bases. The CDR3 consists of 16 residues. The V segment lost 1 base and the J segment 2 bases; nucleotides outside the gene matches: 3. Germline V gives CDR1 LNHDA, CDR2 SQIVND (reference sequence).

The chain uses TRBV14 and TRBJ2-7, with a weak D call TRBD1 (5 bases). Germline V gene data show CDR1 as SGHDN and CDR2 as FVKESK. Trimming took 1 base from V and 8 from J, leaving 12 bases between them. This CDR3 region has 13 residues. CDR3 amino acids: CASSQARSGKQYF. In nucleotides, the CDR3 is TGTGCCAGCAGCCAAGCTCGCTCAGGGAAGCAGTACTTC.

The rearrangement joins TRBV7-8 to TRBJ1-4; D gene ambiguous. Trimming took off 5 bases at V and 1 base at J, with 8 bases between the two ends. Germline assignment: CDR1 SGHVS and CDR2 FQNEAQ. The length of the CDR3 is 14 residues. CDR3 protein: CASSRVLTNEKLFF. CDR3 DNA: TGTGCCAGCAGCAGAGTATTAACTAATGAAAAACTGTTTTTT.

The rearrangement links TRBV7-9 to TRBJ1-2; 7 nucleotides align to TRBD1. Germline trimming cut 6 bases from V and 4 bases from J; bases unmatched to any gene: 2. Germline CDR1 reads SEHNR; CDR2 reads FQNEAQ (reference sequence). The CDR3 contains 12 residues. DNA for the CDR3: TGTGCCAGCAGGTCAGGGGGCTATGGCTACACCTTC. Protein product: CASRSGGYGYTF.

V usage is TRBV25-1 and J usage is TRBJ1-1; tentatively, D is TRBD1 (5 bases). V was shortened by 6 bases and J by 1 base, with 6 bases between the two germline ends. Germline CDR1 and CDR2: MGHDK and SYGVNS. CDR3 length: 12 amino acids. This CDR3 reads CASRGGNTEAFF. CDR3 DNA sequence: TGTGCCAGCAGGGGGGGGAACACTGAAGCTTTCTTT.

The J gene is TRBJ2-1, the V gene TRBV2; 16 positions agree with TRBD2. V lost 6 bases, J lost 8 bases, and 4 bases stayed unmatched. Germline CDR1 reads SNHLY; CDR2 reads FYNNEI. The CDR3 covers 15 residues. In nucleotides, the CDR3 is TGTGCCAGCAGCCCCGGGACTAGCGGGGGGGATGAGCAGTTCTTC. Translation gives CASSPGTSGGDEQFF.

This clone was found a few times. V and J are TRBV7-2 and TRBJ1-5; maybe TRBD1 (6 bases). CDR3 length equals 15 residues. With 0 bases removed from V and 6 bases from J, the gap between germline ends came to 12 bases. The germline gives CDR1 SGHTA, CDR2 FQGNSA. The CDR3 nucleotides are TGTGCCAGCAGCTTAGCCTCGGCAGGGGCTCAGCCCCAGCATTTT. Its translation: CASSLASAGAQPQHF.

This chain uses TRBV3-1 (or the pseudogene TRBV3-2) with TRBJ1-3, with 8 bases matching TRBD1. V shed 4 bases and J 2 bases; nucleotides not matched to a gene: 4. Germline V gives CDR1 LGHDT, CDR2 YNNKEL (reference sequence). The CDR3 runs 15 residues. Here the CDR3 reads CASSLSQGAGNTIYF. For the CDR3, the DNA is TGTGCCAGCAGCCTTTCACAGGGGGCTGGAAACACCATATATTTT.

CDR3 nucleotides: TGTGCCAGCCGAACTAGCGCAGCGAACACCGGGGAGCTGTTTTTT. This encodes CASRTSAANTGELFF. The V and J genes are TRBV27 and TRBJ2-2; 7 bases are shared with TRBD2. Germline loops: CDR1 MNHEY, CDR2 SMNVEV (reference sequence). The CDR3 spans 15 residues. V gave up 8 bases and J gave up 0 bases; unmatched junction bases: 6.

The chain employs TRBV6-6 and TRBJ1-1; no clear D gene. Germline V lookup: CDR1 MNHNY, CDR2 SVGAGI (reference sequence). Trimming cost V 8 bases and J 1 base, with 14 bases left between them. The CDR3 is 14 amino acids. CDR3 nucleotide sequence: TGTGCCAGCTCCAGCCAGGTCAGGAACACTGAAGCTTTCTTT. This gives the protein CASSSQVRNTEAFF.

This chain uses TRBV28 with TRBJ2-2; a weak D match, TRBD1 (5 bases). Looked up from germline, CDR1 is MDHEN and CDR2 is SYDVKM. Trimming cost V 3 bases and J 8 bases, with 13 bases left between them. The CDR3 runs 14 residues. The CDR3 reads CASSLSTGVGELFF. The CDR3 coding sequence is TGTGCCAGCAGTTTGTCCACAGGAGTTGGGGAGCTGTTTTTT.

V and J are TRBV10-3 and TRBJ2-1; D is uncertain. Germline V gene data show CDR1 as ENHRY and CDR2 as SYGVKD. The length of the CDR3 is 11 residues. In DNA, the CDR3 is TGTGCTGCTGCCACCTACAATGAGCAGTTCTTC. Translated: CAAATYNEQFF.

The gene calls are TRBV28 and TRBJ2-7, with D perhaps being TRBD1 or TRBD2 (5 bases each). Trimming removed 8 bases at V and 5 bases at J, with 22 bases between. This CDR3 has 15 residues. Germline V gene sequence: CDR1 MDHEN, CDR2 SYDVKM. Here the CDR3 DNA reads TGTGCCAGCGGGGTCCGGGACCGATTCGTGAACGAGCAGTACGTC. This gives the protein CASGVRDRFVNEQYV.

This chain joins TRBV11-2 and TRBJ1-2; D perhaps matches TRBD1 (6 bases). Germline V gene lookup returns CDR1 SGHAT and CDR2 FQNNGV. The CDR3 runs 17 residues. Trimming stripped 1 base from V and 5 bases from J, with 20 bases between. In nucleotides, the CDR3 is TGTGCCAGCAGCTTAGGACCCGCAGGGGAACGGGGTTATGGCTACACCTTC. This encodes CASSLGPAGERGYGYTF.

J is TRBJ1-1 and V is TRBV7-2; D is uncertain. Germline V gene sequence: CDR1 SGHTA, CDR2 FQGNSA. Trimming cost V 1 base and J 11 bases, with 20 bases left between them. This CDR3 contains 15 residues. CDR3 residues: CASSLGGGGPDGAFF. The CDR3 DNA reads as TGTGCCAGCAGCTTAGGCGGAGGAGGGCCCGACGGTGCTTTCTTT.

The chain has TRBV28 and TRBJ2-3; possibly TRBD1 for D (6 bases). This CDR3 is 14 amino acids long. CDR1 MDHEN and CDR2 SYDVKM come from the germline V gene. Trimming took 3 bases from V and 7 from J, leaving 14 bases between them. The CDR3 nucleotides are TGTGCCAGCAGTTTTTCTTCAGGGGTACATACGCAGTATTTT. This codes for CASSFSSGVHTQYF.

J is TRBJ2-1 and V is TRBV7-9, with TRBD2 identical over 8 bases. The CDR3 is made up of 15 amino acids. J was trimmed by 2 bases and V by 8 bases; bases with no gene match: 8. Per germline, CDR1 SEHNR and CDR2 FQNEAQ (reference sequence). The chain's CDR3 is CASGPGTRPYNEQFF. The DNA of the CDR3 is TGTGCCAGCGGGCCGGGGACTAGACCCTACAATGAGCAGTTCTTC.